This TCR beta chain was found in a study of regulatory T cells in long-lasting Graves disease. Time point given: newly diagnosed GD, antithyroid drugs for less than 3 months. The TCR library used RNA extracted from PBMCs. This clonotype has only a few counts. Its target is unknown. CDR3-region Arm-PCR and iRepertoire HTBI primers produced the TCR beta libraries. TCRdb recomputed calls from the multiplex PCR reads with MiXCR, one row per CDR3 protein. The profile shows 400,000 to 500,000 distinct CDR3 sequences, about 14% of them singletons. Broader study findings: Because few samples were included, accuracy may have been lower.

This sample also belongs to another study, concerning T cells in Graves' hyperthyroidism and ophthalmopathy.

The sequence came from a woman aged 50 to 60 with Graves disease. The sequences come from peripheral blood mononuclear cells (PBMCs), collected at new diagnosis, from a patient treated with antithyroid drugs.

The CDR3 spells CAGGGEYEQFF. The DNA for the CDR3 is TGTGCCGGTGGGGGGGAGTATGAGCAGTTCTTC. The rearrangement joins TRBV7-8 to TRBJ2-1; 7 bases fit TRBD2. V lost 11 bases to trimming and J lost 8 bases; unmatched junction nucleotides: 6. The V gene's germline CDR1 is SGHVS and CDR2 FQNEAQ. The length of the CDR3 is 11 residues.